Presented here are 30 T cell receptor beta chains from one specimen sequenced in a study of tumor-infiltrating lymphocytes in primary liver carcinoma. The investigators made TCR beta cDNA from approximately 0.5 ug total RNA, using a constant-region primer. ARM-PCR, slightly modified, supplied the TCR beta libraries through three nested multiplex PCR rounds. With TRBV1-TRBV30 forward primers and a C-beta reverse primer, the first two PCR rounds were run for approximately 9 cycles each. Using its own MiXCR run on the multiplex PCR reads, TCRdb lists one record per CDR3 protein. The sample carries 55,000 or so distinct CDR3 sequences, 60% to 85% recorded once. The source material, 20-30 mg of unsorted bulk tissue, was used to co-extract RNA and DNA. Sequenced input: liver tumor tissue from sampling region 2. Documented subset: tumor region T2, inferior pole. The receptor source for this set is a man aged 40-55 years with primary liver carcinoma and hepatitis B virus infection.

Comments on this clonotype: This likely comes from a read error, as the CDR3 has no conserved phenylalanine or tryptophan at its end. The CDR3 reads CACSQSLAEPLYEQYY. The CDR3 DNA reads as TGTGCCTGCAGCCAATCCCTAGCGGAGCCACTTTACGAGCAGTACTAC. The gene calls are TRBV4-1 and TRBJ2-7; TRBD2 matches at 7 bases. The CDR3 loop spans 16 amino acids. Germline CDR1 reads MGHRA; CDR2 reads YSYEKL.

A remark on this clonotype: This is likely a read error, given that the CDR3 carries no conserved phenylalanine or tryptophan at its end. V is TRBV11-2 and J is TRBJ2-1; D uncertain. The CDR3 totals 14 residues. Germline loops: CDR1 SGHAT, CDR2 FQNNGV. The CDR3 DNA is TGTGCCACCAGCTTATACCGGCTAGTTAGTGCGCAGTTCTCC. It translates to CATSLYRLVSAQFS.

Concerning this clonotype itself: Given a much more abundant clone one base away, this may be a read error. The J gene is TRBJ2-4, the V gene TRBV30; D is possibly TRBD1 or TRBD2 (5 bases each). The CDR3 length is 15 residues. V was shortened by 0 bases and J by 2 bases, with 11 bases between the two germline ends. CDR1 is GTSNPN and CDR2 is SVGIG in the germline V gene (reference sequence). The CDR3 DNA reads TGTGCCTGGAGTGTGTGGGGGTTAACCAAAAACATTCAGTACTTC. This codes for CAWSVWGLTKNIQYF.

Worth noting for this clonotype: This may be a read error: a much more frequent sequence differs by one nucleotide. The genes are TRBV5-1 and TRBJ2-2; D unresolved. This CDR3 spans 14 amino acids. Per germline, CDR1 SGHRS and CDR2 YFSETQ. The CDR3 is CASNLERNTGELFF. The CDR3 DNA reads TGCGCCAGCAACTTGGAACGGAACACCGGGGAGCTGTTTTTT. The full variable domain, completed using reference TRBV5-1 and TRBJ2-2, is KAGVTQTPRYLIKTRGQQVTLSCSPISGHRSVSWYQQTPGQGLQFLFEYFSETQRNKGNFPGRFSGRQFSNSRSEMNVSTLELGDSALYLCASNLERNTGELFFGEGSRLTVL.

Of note for this clonotype: This may be a read error: a much more frequent sequence differs by one nucleotide. The V and J genes are TRBV11-2 and TRBJ2-7; D remains ambiguous. The CDR3 is made up of 16 amino acids. Germline V gives CDR1 SGHAT, CDR2 FQNNGV. Deletions cut 5 bases from V and 1 base from J, with 18 bases between. The CDR3 sequence: CASSPVMGLGSYEQYF. The CDR3, as DNA: TGTGCCAGCAGCCCAGTCATGGGGTTGGGGTCCTACGAGCAGTACTTC.

This clonotype has only a few counts. The V gene is TRBV29-1, the J gene TRBJ1-1; 8 positions match TRBD1. This CDR3 region has 15 residues. CDR1 is SQVTM, CDR2 ANQGSEA, per germline. This CDR3 reads CGGSGGWGMNTVTFF. Written as DNA, the CDR3 is TGCGGCGGGTCAGGGGGCTGGGGAATGAACACTGTAACTTTCTTT.

This clonotype has ten or more counts. Given the absence of the conserved phenylalanine or tryptophan at the CDR3 end, a read error is likely. This chain uses TRBV4-1 with TRBJ2-1; TRBD2 is a possible D gene (6 bases). The CDR3 is 10 amino acids. Trimming shortened V by 5 bases and J by 11 bases, and 7 bases separated the two germline ends. Germline V gives CDR1 MGHRA, CDR2 YSYEKL. In nucleotides, the CDR3 is TGCGCCAGCAGCGCGGGACAGCAGTTCCTC. This sequence encodes CASSAGQQFL.

A remark on this clonotype: A junction boundary mismatches the germline segment, possibly from a read error. The chain combines TRBV10-3 with TRBJ2-5; D uncertain. CDR1 is ENHRY and CDR2 is SYGVKD in the germline V gene. This CDR3 region has 14 residues. The chain's CDR3 is CAIGAVGPVETQYF. The CDR3 DNA follows: TGTGCCATCGGAGCTGTAGGGCCCGTGGAGACCCAGTATTTC.

Notes on this clonotype: This sequence may be a read error, since a much larger clone differs from it by one base. The V and J genes are TRBV30 and TRBJ1-1; D uncertain. The CDR3 sequence is 10 residues long. With 2 bases removed from V and 7 bases from J, the gap between germline ends came to 5 bases. Germline V lookup: CDR1 GTSNPN, CDR2 SVGIG (reference sequence). CDR3: CAWSISEAFF. CDR3 DNA sequence: TGTGCCTGGAGTATCAGTGAAGCTTTCTTT.

Only a few counts were recorded for this clonotype. Sequence at one end of the junction differs from germline and may be a read error. This chain connects TRBV11-1 to TRBJ2-1; 9 bases are a match to TRBD2. There are 18 residues in the CDR3. Per the germline V gene, CDR1 is SGHAT and CDR2 is FQDESV (reference sequence). CDR3 DNA: TGTGCCAGCAGCTTAAGGGCACAAGCGGGAGGTTCCTGCAATGAGCAGTTCTTC. Its protein product is CASSLRAQAGGSCNEQFF.

Comments on this clonotype: The junction departs from germline at one end; a sequencing error may be responsible. The chain combines TRBV11-1 with TRBJ2-7; no firm D call. The CDR3 length is 13 residues. Germline values: CDR1 SGHAT, CDR2 FQDESV (reference sequence). CDR3 nucleotides: TGTGCCAGTAGCTTAAACGCTTTAGGCGAGCAGTACTTC. This sequence encodes CASSLNALGEQYF. Full variable domain (outside the CDR3, taken from reference TRBV11-1 and TRBJ2-7): EAEVAQSPRYKITEKSQAVAFWCDPISGHATLYWYRQILGQGPELLVQFQDESVVDDSQLPKDRFSAERLKGVDSTLKIQPAELGDSAMYLCASSLNALGEQYFGPGTRLTVT.

J is TRBJ1-4 and V is TRBV5-5; 7 bases are a match to TRBD1. CDR1 is SGHKS, CDR2 YYEKEE, per germline (reference sequence). The trim removed 2 bases at V and 8 bases at J, leaving 6 bases unmatched. The CDR3 is 14 residues long. The CDR3 DNA sequence: TGTGCCAGCAGCTTTGGGACAGTGGTAGAAAAACTGTTTTTT. Translating gives CASSFGTVVEKLFF.

As concerns this clonotype: A read error may explain this, as a much larger clone is one base away. The chain links TRBV11-2 to TRBJ2-1; D is undetermined. CDR3 length equals 11 residues. In germline, CDR1 is SGHAT, CDR2 FQNNGV. This CDR3 is CASSSYNEKFF. CDR3 in DNA: TGTGCCAGCAGCTCCTACAATGAGAAGTTCTTC.

Note on this clonotype: Since no conserved phenylalanine or tryptophan closes the CDR3, a read error is the likely cause. It is unclear where the CDR3 begins or ends on the DNA, so no DNA is shown, and the CDR3 is as TCRdb lists it. The chain employs TRBV4-1 and TRBJ1-2; TRBD1, the table's D call, lacks a check against the DNA. Germline V gene data show CDR1 as MGHRA and CDR2 as YSYEKL. 14 amino acids form the CDR3, both terminal residues included. CDR3 sequence: CASSQGDRNYGYIL.

J is TRBJ2-7 and V is TRBV29-1; 9 bases are a match to TRBD2. CDR1 and CDR2 from the germline V gene are SQVTM and ANQGSEA. The CDR3 loop spans 14 amino acids. CDR3 region: CRTVLAGAFYEQYF. The DNA of the CDR3 is TGCCGCACTGTTTTAGCGGGAGCATTCTACGAGCAGTACTTC.

As concerns this clonotype: An end of the junction does not agree with germline; a read error may underlie this. The gene calls are TRBV4-3 and TRBJ2-7, with 8 bases aligning to TRBD2. The CDR3 runs 16 residues. The germline gives CDR1 LGHNA, CDR2 YSLEER. Written as DNA, the CDR3 is TGCGCCGGCAGCCCGGAACTAGCGGTCGCATCCTGCGAGCAGTACTTC. It yields the protein CAGSPELAVASCEQYF.

Comment on this clonotype: Compared with germline, one end of the junction differs, possibly owing to a read error. V gene TRBV11-2 combines with J gene TRBJ2-7; D unclear. The length of the CDR3 is 14 residues. Germline-derived CDR1 and CDR2 are SGHAT and FQNNGV. Written as DNA, the CDR3 is TGTGTCAGCAGCTCTCGGATAGTGGGCTACGAGCAGTACTTC. Translation gives CVSSSRIVGYEQYF. Based on the CDR3 plus reference TRBV11-2 and TRBJ2-7, the full variable domain is EAGVAQSPRYKIIEKRQSVAFWCNPISGHATLYWYQQILGQGPKLLIQFQNNGVVDDSQLPKDRFSAERLKGVDSTLKIQPAKLEDSAVYLCVSSSRIVGYEQYFGPGTRLTVT.

This clonotype has only a few counts. This sequence joins TRBV4-1 and TRBJ1-6, with D perhaps TRBD1 (5 bases). V was pared by 9 bases and J by 8 bases, with 23 bases between. This CDR3 comprises 16 residues. Germline lookup yields CDR1 MGHRA and CDR2 YSYEKL. The CDR3 nucleotides are TGCGCCAGTAGTCACCACCTACAGGAGGCGGATTCACCCCTCCACTTT. Its protein product is CASSHHLQEADSPLHF.

As concerns this clonotype: A read error may be the cause here, since a much bigger clone is one base away. The V call is TRBV6-2 or TRBV6-3, the J call TRBJ1-1, with D hard to call. The V end was cut by 4 bases, the J end by 8 bases, with 8 bases between. This CDR3 is built from 11 residues. Germline assignment: CDR1 MNHEY and CDR2 SVGEGT. The DNA of the CDR3 is TGTGCCAGCAGTTCCGGATGGGAAGCTTTCTTT. It codes for CASSSGWEAFF.

Concerning this clonotype itself: A single base separates this from a much larger clone, so it may be a read error. The chain combines TRBV7-9 with TRBJ1-4; 8 bases fit TRBD1. This CDR3 has 15 amino acids. Germline CDR1 reads SEHNR; CDR2 reads FQNEAQ (reference sequence). J gave up 3 bases and V 8 bases, and 8 bases lay outside the gene matches. CDR3 nucleotide sequence: TGTGCCAGCTGCTACCGACAGGGGTCTAATGAAAAACTGTTTTTT. This codes for CASCYRQGSNEKLFF.

V usage is TRBV11-3 and J usage is TRBJ2-1; tentatively, D is TRBD1 or TRBD2 (5 bases each). Germline values: CDR1 SGHNT, CDR2 YENEEA. V gave up 8 bases and J gave up 6 bases, with 20 bases separating them. The CDR3 has 15 amino acids. Here the CDR3 DNA reads TGTGCCAGCGGCGCCGGGGCTAAAGAGATCAATGAGCAGTTCTTC. Residues: CASGAGAKEINEQFF.

This clonotype has more than one count but fewer than ten. The genes are TRBV9 and TRBJ2-1; D not resolved. The CDR3 length is 14 residues. V dropped 0 bases and J dropped 8 bases, with 12 bases sitting between them. The V gene's germline CDR1 is SGDLS and CDR2 YYNGEE. Here the CDR3 DNA reads TGTGCCAGCAGCGTAGGTAATAGGCCTGATGAGCAGTTCTTC. It specifies CASSVGNRPDEQFF.

The V gene is TRBV28, the J gene TRBJ2-7; 7 bases match TRBD1. Germline V gene sequence: CDR1 MDHEN, CDR2 SYDVKM. The CDR3 covers 19 residues. The J segment lost 3 bases and the V segment lost 4 bases, leaving 21 bases of the junction unmatched. This CDR3 is CASSSSSGIGGLWVYEQYF. The CDR3 DNA reads TGTGCCAGCAGTTCTAGTTCCGGGATAGGGGGCCTGTGGGTCTACGAGCAGTACTTC.

The chain carries TRBV11-2 and TRBJ2-5; 16 nucleotides match TRBD2. Germline V gene lookup returns CDR1 SGHAT and CDR2 FQNNGV. This CDR3 is built from 17 residues. The trim removed 1 base at V and 2 bases at J, leaving 1 base unmatched. Here the CDR3 reads CASSLGGLAGGQETQYF. In DNA, the CDR3 is TGTGCCAGCAGCTTAGGGGGACTAGCGGGAGGGCAAGAGACCCAGTACTTC.

To note about this clonotype: The junction departs from germline at one end; a sequencing error may be responsible. The V gene is TRBV4-2, the J gene TRBJ2-3; 7 bases match TRBD2. Germline CDR1 reads LGHNA; CDR2 reads YNFKEQ. The CDR3 is 16 residues long. This CDR3 is CASSQQLAPRTGTQYF. CDR3 DNA: TGTGCCAGCAGCCAACAACTAGCGCCACGCACAGGTACGCAGTATTTT.

This clonotype was counted at least ten times. This chain joins TRBV5-1 and TRBJ1-1; weak D call: TRBD1 (5 bases). Per germline, CDR1 SGHRS and CDR2 YFSETQ. The V end was cut by 0 bases, the J end by 1 base, with 7 bases between. CDR3 length: 14 residues. The CDR3 reads CASSLAQGNTEAFF. Written as DNA, the CDR3 is TGCGCCAGCAGCTTGGCCCAGGGGAACACTGAAGCTTTCTTT. Filled out from reference TRBV5-1 and TRBJ1-1, the complete variable domain reads KAGVTQTPRYLIKTRGQQVTLSCSPISGHRSVSWYQQTPGQGLQFLFEYFSETQRNKGNFPGRFSGRQFSNSRSEMNVSTLELGDSALYLCASSLAQGNTEAFFGQGTRLTVV.

This clonotype was observed a single time. The junction differs from germline at one of its ends, possibly a read error. The V call is TRBV4-2, the J call TRBJ1-5; D gene uncertain. The CDR3 loop spans 15 amino acids. Germline lookup yields CDR1 LGHNA and CDR2 YNFKEQ. CDR3 nucleotide sequence: TGTGCCGGCAGTCAAAATTTACAGTCAAATCAGCCCCAGCATTTT. Translating gives CAGSQNLQSNQPQHF.

In regard to this clonotype: Relative to the germline gene, one junction end is altered; a read error may explain this. The chain uses TRBV11-2 and TRBJ2-7; D remains ambiguous. Germline CDR1 reads SGHAT; CDR2 reads FQNNGV. This CDR3 has 14 residues. For the CDR3, the DNA is TGTGCCAACAGCTATGACACGGATGAGGACGAGCAATACTTC. This encodes CANSYDTDEDEQYF.

Comments on this clonotype: Possible read error: a much larger clone is one base away. V usage is TRBV5-1 and J usage is TRBJ1-2; 7 bases align to TRBD1. J gave up 6 bases and V 3 bases, and 29 bases lay outside the gene matches. CDR1 is SGHRS, CDR2 YFSETQ, per germline. The CDR3 has 21 amino acids. The CDR3 DNA follows: TGCGCCAGCAGCTCCCCTGGAAGACAGGGACCATCCCGCCGAGCACTCGATGGCTACACCTTC. Protein sequence: CASSSPGRQGPSRRALDGYTF.

The sample holds one count of this clonotype. The junction departs from the called germline gene at one end, perhaps through a read error. The CDR3 sequence: CSVGPAGGFYNEQFF. CDR3 DNA: TGCAGCGTTGGACCAGCGGGAGGGTTCTACAATGAACAGTTCTTC. The rearrangement links TRBV29-1 to TRBJ2-1, with TRBD2 identical over 10 bases. Looked up from germline, CDR1 is SQVTM and CDR2 is ANQGSEA. CDR3 size: 15 residues.